Below are 32 T cell receptor beta chains sequenced from a single sample in a study of regulatory T cells in long-lasting Graves disease (dated by TCRdb to 2020 to 2022). Library preparation employed multiplex PCR. TCRdb records Illumina HiSeq 4000 as the sequencer. To build TCR beta libraries, CDR3 regions were amplified by Arm-PCR using iRepertoire HTBI primers. Starting from the raw public reads, TCRdb applied fastp trimming at Q25, assembled clones with MiXCR and retained in-frame beta chains. CDR3 protein duplicates are merged, each entry listing the most common genes and DNA. For this sample the table gives 350,000 to 450,000 distinct CDR3 sequences, of which about 15% were detected only once. About 7.8% of the sample is taken by the ten largest. The time point label corresponds to: newly diagnosed GD, antithyroid drugs for less than 3 months. For both TCR sequencing and RNA sequencing, RNA was extracted from PBMCs in TRIzol.

The sample was also linked to a second study, of T cells in Graves' hyperthyroidism and ophthalmopathy.

The sample in question was peripheral blood mononuclear cells (PBMCs), obtained at new diagnosis, from a patient treated with antithyroid drugs. These receptors were taken from a middle-aged woman with Graves disease. Donor details come from another sample of the same person, matched by shared clones.

This clonotype was seen ten or more times. The rearrangement joins TRBV5-4 to TRBJ2-5; D not resolved. Trimming removed 5 bases from V and 1 base from J, with 18 bases in between. Germline V lookup: CDR1 SGHNT, CDR2 YYREEE (reference sequence). The CDR3 extends over 16 amino acids. Here the CDR3 reads CASRLNLADGQETQYF. The DNA for the CDR3 is TGTGCCAGCAGACTTAACCTTGCCGACGGCCAAGAGACCCAGTACTTC.

This clonotype occurred a few times. This chain joins TRBV7-9 and TRBJ2-3, with D tentatively TRBD2 (6 bases). Trimming cost V 3 bases and J 6 bases, with 13 bases left between them. The germline CDR1 and CDR2 sequences are SEHNR and FQNEAQ (reference sequence). The CDR3 contains 14 residues. CDR3 protein: CASSFAGTADTQYF. CDR3 bases: TGTGCCAGCAGCTTCGCCGGGACTGCCGATACGCAGTATTTT.

This clonotype came up many times. The genes are TRBV7-9 and TRBJ2-5; 8 nucleotides match TRBD2. Losses at the gene ends were 2 bases for V and 1 base for J; bases not matched to a gene: 12. Germline V gene lookup returns CDR1 SEHNR and CDR2 FQNEAQ (reference sequence). CDR3 size: 18 residues. The CDR3 DNA reads TGTGCCAGCAGCTTACCCGTCCCAGCGGGAGTAGGCCAAGAGACCCAGTACTTC. Translated, it gives CASSLPVPAGVGQETQYF.

This chain uses TRBV5-1 with TRBJ2-1; D unresolved. CDR3 size: 17 residues. V was pared by 6 bases and J by 0 bases, with 19 bases between. Germline V CDR1 and CDR2: SGHRS, YFSETQ. The CDR3, as DNA: TGCGCCAGCACCCGGTCTGAGTCCCGGCCCTCCTACAATGAGCAGTTCTTC. Protein product: CASTRSESRPSYNEQFF.

This clonotype was found many times. The rearrangement joins TRBV7-2 to TRBJ2-3; 10 bases are a match to TRBD2. Per the germline V gene, CDR1 is SGHTA and CDR2 is FQGNSA. The CDR3 consists of 15 residues. J lost 4 bases, V lost 2 bases, and 3 bases had no gene match. CDR3 coding DNA: TGTGCCAGCAGCTTATCTAGCGGGAGTGCAGATACGCAGTATTTT. It translates to CASSLSSGSADTQYF.

This clonotype has a count of ten or more. The V gene is TRBV5-5, the J gene TRBJ2-1; D is ambiguous. Looked up from germline, CDR1 is SGHKS and CDR2 is YYEKEE (reference sequence). The CDR3 covers 13 residues. V lost 6 bases, J lost 3 bases, and 10 bases lay in between. DNA for the CDR3: TGTGCCAGCATCGATGACAACTACAATGAGCAGTTCTTC. Amino acids: CASIDDNYNEQFF.

With regard to this clonotype: A single base separates this from a much larger clone, so it may be a read error. The chain employs TRBV5-5 and TRBJ1-6, with no clear D. The CDR3 has 17 residues. The V end was cut by 4 bases, the J end by 11 bases, with 25 bases between. Germline CDR1 and CDR2: SGHKS and YYEKEE (reference sequence). The CDR3 nucleotides are TGTGCCAGCAGCCGACCGACCTCGAAGGGAGAGTATCCACCCCTCCACTTT. It codes for CASSRPTSKGEYPPLHF.

With respect to this clonotype: A much bigger clone sits one base away, suggesting this may be a read error. This chain connects TRBV7-2 to TRBJ1-1; tentative D call: TRBD1 (5 bases). CDR3 length equals 16 residues. Germline CDR1 SGHTA, CDR2 FQGNSA. Trimming removed 7 bases from V and 0 bases from J, with 18 bases in between. The CDR3 DNA reads TGTGCCAGCAACCCGGAAGCAGGGCTATTGAACACTGAAGCTTTCTTT. Residues: CASNPEAGLLNTEAFF.

Comment on this clonotype: A much larger clone differs from this one at a single base, so this may be a read error. The rearrangement joins TRBV11-3 to TRBJ2-5; the match to TRBD2 covers 7 bases. The CDR3 has 11 residues. Losses at the gene ends were 7 bases for V and 5 bases for J; bases not matched to a gene: 1. Germline assignment: CDR1 SGHNT and CDR2 YENEEA. The CDR3 DNA sequence: TGTGCCAGCAACGGGGGGGAGACCCAGTACTTC. Its translation is CASNGGETQYF.

This clonotype turned up a few times. The rearrangement joins TRBV4-3 to TRBJ2-1, with TRBD1 matching over 8 bases. The germline V gene has CDR1 LGHNA and CDR2 YSLEER. This CDR3 spans 15 amino acids. V gave up 1 base and J gave up 3 bases; unmatched junction bases: 2. CDR3 region: CASSQGTGNYNEQFF. The CDR3 DNA follows: TGCGCCAGCAGCCAAGGGACAGGGAACTACAATGAGCAGTTCTTC.

This clonotype was seen at least ten times. The gene calls are TRBV6-2 or TRBV6-3 and TRBJ2-6; D is uncertain. V was shortened by 1 base and J by 1 base, with 8 bases between the two germline ends. The CDR3 runs to 16 residues. The germline CDR1 and CDR2 sequences are MNHEY and SVGEGT. CDR3: CASSYFVGSGANVLTF. Here the CDR3 DNA reads TGTGCCAGCAGTTACTTCGTTGGGTCTGGGGCCAACGTCCTGACTTTC.

This clonotype was counted only a few times. V gene TRBV7-3 combines with J gene TRBJ1-1; weak D call: TRBD1 (6 bases). Germline V gives CDR1 SGHTA, CDR2 FQGTGA. Trimming shortened V by 3 bases and J by 1 base, and 9 bases separated the two germline ends. This CDR3 has 14 residues. CDR3 nucleotide sequence: TGTGCCAGCAGCTTCGACAGGAGGAACACTGAAGCTTTCTTT. Protein sequence: CASSFDRRNTEAFF.

This clonotype was observed at least ten times. The V gene is TRBV19, the J gene TRBJ2-2; 7 bases are shared with TRBD2. Unmatched junction bases numbered 7, after V lost 6 bases and J lost 3 bases. The CDR3 is made up of 15 amino acids. Germline-derived CDR1 and CDR2 are LNHDA and SQIVND (reference sequence). This CDR3 is CASRLGGSYTGELFF. The CDR3 nucleotides are TGTGCCAGTAGATTGGGGGGGAGTTACACCGGGGAGCTGTTTTTT. The complete variable domain, with remaining parts taken from reference TRBV19 and TRBJ2-2, reads DGGITQSPKYLFRKEGQNVTLSCEQNLNHDAMYWYRQDPGQGLRLIYYSQIVNDFQKGDIAEGYSVSREKKESFPLTVTSAQKNPTAFYLCASRLGGSYTGELFFGEGSRLTVL.

This clonotype was counted at least ten times. The rearrangement links TRBV11-2 to TRBJ2-5; TRBD2 might be the D (6 bases). Deletions cut 5 bases from V and 4 bases from J, with 11 bases between. The CDR3 is 13 residues long. Germline CDR1 and CDR2: SGHAT and FQNNGV. DNA of the CDR3: TGTGCCAGCAGCCCCCGGGGGTTAGAGACCCAGTACTTC. Translation: CASSPRGLETQYF.

There are many counts of this clonotype. The gene calls are TRBV5-1 and TRBJ1-2; D unclear. Looked up from germline, CDR1 is SGHRS and CDR2 is YFSETQ. The CDR3 sequence is 12 residues long. V was clipped by 4 bases and J by 2 bases, with 6 bases between them. CDR3 coding DNA: TGCGCCAGCAGCGGGAGCAACTATGGCTACACCTTC. It is translated as CASSGSNYGYTF.

This clonotype has at least ten counts. V usage is TRBV11-3 and J usage is TRBJ2-4; no reliable D call. V lost 5 bases to trimming and J lost 7 bases, with 9 bases between them. Germline V gene lookup returns CDR1 SGHNT and CDR2 YENEEA. CDR3 length: 12 amino acids. CDR3 coding DNA: TGTGCCAGCAGCCCGCCCCATAACATTCAGTACTTC. Translating gives CASSPPHNIQYF. Full variable domain (rest looked up from reference TRBV11-3 and TRBJ2-4): EAGVVQSPRYKIIEKKQPVAFWCNPISGHNTLYWYLQNLGQGPELLIRYENEEAVDDSQLPKDRFSAERLKGVDSTLKIQPAELGDSAVYLCASSPPHNIQYFGAGTRLSVL.

This clonotype showed up just a few times. This chain uses TRBV20-1 with TRBJ2-5; D might be TRBD2 (6 bases). There are 13 residues in the CDR3. Trimming took off 3 bases at V and 5 bases at J, with 13 bases between the two ends. Germline lookup yields CDR1 DFQATT and CDR2 SNEGSKA (reference sequence). CDR3 nucleotides: TGCAGTGCTAGGGCAGCGGGTGGTGAGACCCAGTACTTC. This codes for CSARAAGGETQYF.

In this sample, this clonotype turned up many times. The chain combines TRBV27 with TRBJ1-1; 7 nucleotides line up with TRBD1. CDR1 is MNHEY and CDR2 is SMNVEV in the germline V gene (reference sequence). Trimming took 2 bases from V and 5 from J; bases not matched to a gene: 5. The CDR3 spans 14 residues. The CDR3 region is CASSLTPGGTEAFF. The CDR3, as DNA: TGTGCCAGCAGTTTAACCCCAGGGGGAACTGAAGCTTTCTTT.

There are a few counts of this clonotype. The chain joins TRBV20-1 to TRBJ2-4; D tentatively fits TRBD1 or TRBD2 (5 bases each). Germline V gene data show CDR1 as DFQATT and CDR2 as SNEGSKA (reference sequence). The CDR3 has 16 amino acids. The V gene lost 5 bases and the J gene lost 1 base, with 18 bases spanning the gap. Here the CDR3 reads CSARPRVGAAKNIQYF. The CDR3 bases are TGCAGTGCTCGCCCGCGGGTCGGGGCGGCCAAAAACATTCAGTACTTC.

This clonotype was observed at least ten times. J is TRBJ2-5 and V is TRBV11-3; 8 bases match TRBD2. V trimming: 5 bases; J trimming: 3 bases; junction bases outside the gene matches: 5. CDR3 size: 14 residues. The V gene's germline CDR1 is SGHNT and CDR2 YENEEA. The CDR3 region is CASSRPTSEETQYF. In DNA, the CDR3 is TGTGCCAGCAGCCGACCGACTAGCGAAGAGACCCAGTACTTC.

This clonotype was seen at least ten times. The CDR3 DNA sequence: TGTGCCAGCAGAGGACAGTGGTGGACCCAGTACTTC. Translation: CASRGQWWTQYF. This chain joins TRBV2 and TRBJ2-5, with D perhaps matching TRBD1 (6 bases). CDR1 SNHLY and CDR2 FYNNEI come from the germline V gene. The V and J ends lost 6 bases and 7 bases respectively, with 12 bases between them. The CDR3 consists of 12 residues.

This clonotype was seen many times. V is TRBV27 and J is TRBJ2-6; 10 bases agree with TRBD2. The CDR3 is 17 amino acids. The trim removed 8 bases at V and 0 bases at J, leaving 7 bases unmatched. In germline, CDR1 is MNHEY, CDR2 SMNVEV (reference sequence). CDR3 loop: CASGTSGTSSGANVLTF. The CDR3, as DNA: TGTGCCAGCGGCACTAGCGGGACAAGCTCTGGGGCCAACGTCCTGACTTTC.

This clonotype occurred many times. This chain uses TRBV15 with TRBJ2-1; a possible D gene is TRBD2 (5 bases). This CDR3 comprises 14 residues. Per the germline V gene, CDR1 is LNHNV and CDR2 is YYDKDF (reference sequence). The V end lost 1 base, the J end lost 9 bases, and 13 bases lay between the germline ends. Written as DNA, the CDR3 is TGTGCCACCAGCAGAGGTGGAGGTTTCGGTGAGCAGTTCTTC. This codes for CATSRGGGFGEQFF. Variable domain in full (rest from reference TRBV15 and TRBJ2-1): DAMVIQNPRYQVTQFGKPVTLSCSQTLNHNVMYWYQQKSSQAPKLLFHYYDKDFNNEADTPDNFQSRRPNTSFCFLDIRSPGLGDTAMYLCATSRGGGFGEQFFGPGTRLTVL.

Notes on this clonotype: A clone one base away is much larger, so this may be a read error. The chain couples TRBV3-1 to TRBJ2-1; maybe TRBD2 (5 bases). The J call may be wrong; the DNA end is better matched by TRBJ2-5. CDR3 length: 14 amino acids. Germline CDR1 is LGHDT and CDR2 is YNNKEL (reference sequence). The CDR3 loop reads CASSHVGLQEAQYF. The CDR3, as DNA: TGTGCCAGCAGCCATGTAGGACTCCAAGAGGCCCAGTACTTC.

This clonotype was found a few times. CDR3 residues: CASSIGFAEKDTQYF. The CDR3 nucleotides are TGTGCCAGTAGTATAGGTTTCGCGGAAAAAGATACGCAGTATTTT. The J gene is TRBJ2-3, the V gene TRBV19; no definite D call. This CDR3 is 15 amino acids long. Germline-derived CDR1 and CDR2 are LNHDA and SQIVND (reference sequence). The ends were cut back, 1 base at V and 5 bases at J, with 13 bases in the middle.

The chain links TRBV4-1 to TRBJ2-7; TRBD1 is a possible D gene (6 bases). The ends were cut back, 1 base at V and 3 bases at J, with 7 bases in the middle. There are 13 residues in the CDR3. Germline V gene lookup returns CDR1 MGHRA and CDR2 YSYEKL. DNA for the CDR3: TGCGCCAGCAGCCAAGGGACAGACTACGAGCAGTACTTC. Amino acid sequence: CASSQGTDYEQYF.

This clonotype was seen many times. The chain combines TRBV9 with TRBJ1-1; D might be TRBD1 (5 bases). In germline, CDR1 is SGDLS, CDR2 YYNGEE. V gave up 0 bases and J gave up 7 bases, with 13 bases separating them. This CDR3 has 14 amino acids. The CDR3 DNA reads TGTGCCAGCAGCGTAGCAGGGTATAATGATGAAGCTTTCTTT. Its protein product is CASSVAGYNDEAFF.

J is TRBJ2-1 and V is TRBV7-2, with 8 bases fitting TRBD1. CDR1 SGHTA and CDR2 FQGNSA come from the germline V gene. The length of the CDR3 is 15 residues. Unmatched junction bases numbered 8, after V lost 5 bases and J lost 5 bases. This CDR3 is CASSPGTGYDNEQFF. CDR3 nucleotides: TGTGCCAGCAGCCCCGGGACAGGTTATGACAATGAGCAGTTCTTC.

As regards this clonotype: With only one base between it and a far larger clone, this is likely a read error. The chain recombines TRBV7-9 with TRBJ2-3; 9 bases line up with TRBD2. The end of the DNA aligns better with TRBJ2-5, so the J call may be wrong. Germline V gene sequence: CDR1 SEHNR, CDR2 FQNEAQ (reference sequence). The CDR3 length is 18 residues. The CDR3 loop reads CASSPPATSGAAFGTQYF. The CDR3 DNA reads TGTGCCAGCAGCCCCCCGGCGACTAGCGGAGCTGCTTTTGGGACCCAGTACTTC.

The chain couples TRBV6-2 or TRBV6-3 to TRBJ2-7, with D possibly TRBD1 on 8 matching bases. CDR3 length: 12 amino acids. Germline assignment: CDR1 MNHEY and CDR2 SVGEGT. V was pared by 8 bases and J by 4 bases, with 12 bases between. CDR3 in DNA: TGTGCCAGCCACAGGGGGGGTTACGAGCAGTACTTC. Its protein product is CASHRGGYEQYF.

This clonotype was picked up a small number of times. The chain has TRBV19 and TRBJ2-1; either TRBD1 or TRBD2 may fit D (5 bases each). The CDR3 has 16 amino acids. V lost 6 bases and J lost 2, with 17 bases in between. Per the germline V gene, CDR1 is LNHDA and CDR2 is SQIVND (reference sequence). CDR3 sequence reads: CASSPSRGPAYNEQFF. CDR3 in DNA: TGTGCCAGTAGCCCAAGCCGGGGCCCTGCCTACAATGAGCAGTTCTTC.

This chain connects TRBV7-6 to TRBJ2-7; tentatively, D is TRBD1 (5 bases). CDR3 length equals 15 residues. V dropped 2 bases and J dropped 1 base, with 12 bases sitting between them. Per germline, CDR1 SGHVS and CDR2 FNYEAQ. CDR3 DNA sequence: TGTGCCAGCAGCTTACTCCAGGGCCCTTCCTACGAGCAGTACTTC. As protein: CASSLLQGPSYEQYF.